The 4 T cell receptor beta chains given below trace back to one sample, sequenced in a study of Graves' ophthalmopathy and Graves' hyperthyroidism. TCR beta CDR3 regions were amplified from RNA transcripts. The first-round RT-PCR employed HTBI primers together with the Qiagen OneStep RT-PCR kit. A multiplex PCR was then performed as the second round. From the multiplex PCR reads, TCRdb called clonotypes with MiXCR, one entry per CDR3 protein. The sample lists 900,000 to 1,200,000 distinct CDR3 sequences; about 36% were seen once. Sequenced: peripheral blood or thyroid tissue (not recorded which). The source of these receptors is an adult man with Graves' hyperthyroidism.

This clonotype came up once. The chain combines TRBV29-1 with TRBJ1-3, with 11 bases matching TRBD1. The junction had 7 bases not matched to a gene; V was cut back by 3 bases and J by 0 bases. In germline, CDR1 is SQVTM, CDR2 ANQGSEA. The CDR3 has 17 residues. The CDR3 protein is CSVDGTGTGGSGNTIYF. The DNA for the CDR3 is TGCAGCGTTGATGGAACCGGGACAGGGGGCTCTGGAAACACCATATATTTT.

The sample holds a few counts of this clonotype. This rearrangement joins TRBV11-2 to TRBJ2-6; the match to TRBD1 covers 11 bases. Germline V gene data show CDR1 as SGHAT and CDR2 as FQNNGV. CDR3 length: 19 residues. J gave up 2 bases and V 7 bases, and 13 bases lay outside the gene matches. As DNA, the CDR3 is TGTGCCAGCACCGAAGCCGGGACAGGGGGATTCACTGGGGCCAACGTCCTGACTTTC. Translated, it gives CASTEAGTGGFTGANVLTF.

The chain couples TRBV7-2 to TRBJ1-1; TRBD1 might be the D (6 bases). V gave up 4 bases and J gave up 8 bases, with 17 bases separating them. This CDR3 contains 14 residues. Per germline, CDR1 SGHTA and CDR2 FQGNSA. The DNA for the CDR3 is TGTGCCAGCAGCTACGGGACCGGGGGCCGCGAAGCTTTCTTT. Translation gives CASSYGTGGREAFF.

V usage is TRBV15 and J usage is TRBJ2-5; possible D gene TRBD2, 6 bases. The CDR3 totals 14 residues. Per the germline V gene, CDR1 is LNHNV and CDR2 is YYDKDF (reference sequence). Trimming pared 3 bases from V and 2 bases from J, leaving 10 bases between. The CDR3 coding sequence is TGTGCCACCAGCAGTTACGGGAGACAAGAGACCCAGTACTTC. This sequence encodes CATSSYGRQETQYF.